Shown below are 7 T cell receptor beta chains from a single sample sequenced in a study of response to subunit inactivated influenza vaccine. TCRdb re-analysed the RT-PCR reads in MiXCR, keeping a single row per CDR3 protein. The data hold more than 550,000 distinct CDR3 sequences, with around 11% observed a single time. Here the sequenced sample was PBMCs from blood, taken on the day of vaccination. The receptors derive from a man over 45 who received an inactivated influenza vaccine.

This clonotype came up a few times. The CDR3 here is CASSWRQIQETQYF. The DNA for the CDR3 is TGTGCCAGCAGCTGGAGACAGATCCAAGAGACCCAGTACTTC. V and J are TRBV7-9 and TRBJ2-5, with a tentative D call TRBD1 (5 bases). The CDR3 totals 14 residues. Germline-derived CDR1 and CDR2 are SEHNR and FQNEAQ (reference sequence). The V and J ends lost 4 bases and 1 base respectively, with 10 bases between them.

There are a few counts of this clonotype. This rearrangement joins TRBV24-1 to TRBJ2-1, with TRBD1 identical over 7 bases. The junction had 6 bases not matched to a gene; V was cut back by 4 bases and J by 7 bases. Per the germline V gene, CDR1 is KGHDR and CDR2 is SFDVKD. The CDR3 length is 14 residues. The CDR3 spells CATSERQGWNEQFF. In DNA form, the CDR3 reads TGTGCCACCAGTGAACGACAGGGATGGAATGAGCAGTTCTTC.

This clonotype was recorded at least ten times. The chain employs TRBV28 and TRBJ2-7; 7 positions match TRBD2. CDR1 MDHEN and CDR2 SYDVKM come from the germline V gene. This CDR3 contains 15 residues. The junction had 3 bases not matched to a gene; V was cut back by 0 bases and J by 1 base. CDR3 residues: CASSLWTGGSYEQYF. The CDR3 region has the DNA TGTGCCAGCAGTTTATGGACGGGAGGATCCTACGAGCAGTACTTC.

This clonotype has more than one count but fewer than ten. The chain is built from TRBV15 and TRBJ2-2; a possible D gene is TRBD1 (5 bases). In germline, CDR1 is LNHNV, CDR2 YYDKDF (reference sequence). Trimming pared 1 base from V and 5 bases from J, leaving 11 bases between. This CDR3 comprises 15 residues. The DNA for the CDR3 is TGTGCCACCAGCAGAGTCCCCAGGGTTACCGGGGAGCTGTTTTTT. Its protein product is CATSRVPRVTGELFF.

This clonotype turned up a few times. This sequence joins TRBV7-9 and TRBJ2-3, with TRBD2 identical over 10 bases. The CDR3 spans 16 residues. V shed 1 base, J shed 0 bases, and the junction held 1 base outside the gene matches. The germline CDR1 and CDR2 sequences are SEHNR and FQNEAQ (reference sequence). The CDR3 nucleotides read TGTGCCAGCAGCTTAGAGCGGGGGGGTAGCACAGATACGCAGTATTTT. This gives the protein CASSLERGGSTDTQYF.

The V call is TRBV12-3 or TRBV12-4, the J call TRBJ2-7; 9 nucleotides match TRBD2. CDR3 size: 14 residues. Trimming took 7 bases from V and 2 from J; bases not matched to a gene: 6. The CDR3 here is CASTNSGGPYEQYF. DNA of the CDR3: TGTGCCAGCACCAACAGCGGGGGGCCCTACGAGCAGTACTTC.

The chain employs TRBV12-3 or TRBV12-4 and TRBJ2-3, with 8 bases that match TRBD2. The CDR3 is 15 amino acids. Trimming removed 2 bases from V and 6 bases from J; junction bases left unmatched: 7. CDR3 nucleotide sequence: TGTGCCAGCAGTTTATTGGGACTAGTCTACGATACGCAGTATTTT. Amino acid sequence: CASSLLGLVYDTQYF.